The 15 T cell receptor beta chains given below trace back to one sample, sequenced in a study of neoadjuvant anti-PD-1 for oral cavity cancer. The table came from immunoSEQ multiplex PCR; TCRdb's copy has only in-frame clones and leaves some out. The data contain around 60,000 clones, 65% to 80% of them singletons. The specimen was PBMCs, collected before nivolumab (anti-PD-1) treatment. The receptors derive from a person between 35 and 79 years old with oral cavity squamous cell carcinoma.

The rearrangement links TRBV7-2 to TRBJ1-1; no clear D gene. CDR1 and CDR2 (germline): SGHTA, FQGNSA. The CDR3 has 13 residues. Trimming took off 5 bases at V and 10 bases at J, with 17 bases between the two ends. CDR3 region: CASSPREGRVAFF. CDR3 DNA sequence: TGTGCCAGCAGCCCCCGGGAGGGTAGGGTAGCTTTCTTT.

The count of this clone is one. The chain recombines TRBV28 with TRBJ2-7; TRBD2 matches 7 bases. Looked up from germline, CDR1 is MDHEN and CDR2 is SYDVKM. With V trimmed by 6 bases and J by 2 bases, 10 bases remained unmatched. This CDR3 has 15 residues. This CDR3 is CASSPDRDYTYEQYF. In DNA form, the CDR3 reads TGTGCCAGCAGCCCGGACCGGGACTACACCTACGAGCAGTACTTC.

The V call is TRBV6-1, the J call TRBJ1-4; TRBD1 might be the D (6 bases). Trimming took 5 bases from V and 8 from J, leaving 18 bases between them. Germline V CDR1 and CDR2: MNHNS, SASEGT. The CDR3 covers 15 residues. The CDR3 sequence is CASSPQTGGVEKLFF. CDR3 coding DNA: TGTGCCAGCAGTCCTCAGACAGGCGGCGTCGAAAAACTGTTTTTT.

The gene calls are TRBV7-3 and TRBJ1-2, with D unresolved. This CDR3 contains 13 residues. CDR1 SGHTA and CDR2 FQGTGA come from the germline V gene. V lost 5 bases and J lost 3, with 10 bases in between. The CDR3 sequence is CASSLPGHYGYTF. The CDR3 region has the DNA TGTGCCAGCAGCCTCCCGGGCCACTATGGCTACACCTTC.

This chain links TRBV7-2 with TRBJ2-2; the D is unclear. Trimming removed 3 bases at V and 4 bases at J, with 3 bases between. There are 12 residues in the CDR3. Germline V gene lookup returns CDR1 SGHTA and CDR2 FQGNSA. The CDR3 reads CASSFITGELFF. In DNA, the CDR3 is TGTGCCAGCAGCTTTATCACCGGGGAGCTGTTTTTT.

This clone showed up just a few times. The chain has TRBV29-1 and TRBJ1-1; D is unresolved. The CDR3 extends over 13 amino acids. Germline values: CDR1 SQVTM, CDR2 ANQGSEA. V gave up 6 bases and J gave up 0 bases, with 11 bases separating them. CDR3 coding DNA: TGCAGCGTGATGACACCCATGAACACTGAAGCTTTCTTT. Amino acids: CSVMTPMNTEAFF.

This chain connects TRBV2 to TRBJ2-5; D unresolved. V was pared by 5 bases and J by 1 base, with 11 bases between. The CDR3 length is 14 residues. Germline CDR1 reads SNHLY; CDR2 reads FYNNEI. The chain's CDR3 is CASSILSFQETQYF. The CDR3 coding sequence is TGTGCCAGCAGTATTCTGAGCTTCCAAGAGACCCAGTACTTC.

This clone came up once. This chain links TRBV6-5 with TRBJ2-1; TRBD2 matches 14 bases. V lost 11 bases and J lost 10; bases outside the gene matches: 10. The CDR3 totals 14 residues. From germline, CDR1 is MNHEY and CDR2 SVGAGI. CDR3 protein: CAVSWTSGRREQFF. The CDR3 DNA sequence: TGTGCCGTGTCATGGACTAGCGGGAGGCGGGAGCAGTTCTTC.

This sequence joins TRBV5-1 and TRBJ1-4; the D is unclear. V was trimmed by 1 base and J by 8 bases, leaving 12 bases between them. The CDR3 runs to 14 residues. Per the germline V gene, CDR1 is SGHRS and CDR2 is YFSETQ. The CDR3: CASSLTLQGEKLFF. CDR3 nucleotides: TGCGCCAGCAGCTTGACGCTCCAAGGAGAAAAACTGTTTTTT.

The CDR3 here is CASSSVTGLPGANVLTF. Written as DNA, the CDR3 is TGCGCCAGCAGCTCCGTAACAGGTCTGCCTGGGGCCAACGTCCTGACTTTC. V is TRBV5-1 and J is TRBJ2-6, with a weak D call TRBD1 (5 bases). Between the trimmed V and J ends, which lost 3 bases and 2 bases, there was a span of 15 bases. Germline CDR1 and CDR2: SGHRS and YFSETQ. This CDR3 spans 17 amino acids.

The chain recombines TRBV5-1 with TRBJ1-5; D uncertain. V was pared by 4 bases and J by 1 base, with 12 bases between. This CDR3 is 15 amino acids long. Germline CDR1 is SGHRS and CDR2 is YFSETQ. The CDR3 DNA reads as TGCGCCAGCAGCGAGGGAACGGGGAGCAATCAGCCCCAGCATTTT. This gives the protein CASSEGTGSNQPQHF.

The chain carries TRBV5-6 and TRBJ2-5; TRBD2 matches at 11 bases. V lost 3 bases to trimming and J lost 4 bases; unmatched junction nucleotides: 2. CDR1 is SGHDT, CDR2 YYEEEE, per germline. The CDR3 totals 14 residues. The CDR3 DNA follows: TGTGCCAGCAGCTCCCTAGCGGGGGGAGAGACCCAGTACTTC. This codes for CASSSLAGGETQYF. The full variable domain, rest sourced from reference TRBV5-6 and TRBJ2-5, is DAGVTQSPTHLIKTRGQQVTLRCSPKSGHDTVSWYQQALGQGPQFIFQYYEEEERQRGNFPDRFSGHQFPNYSSELNVNALLLGDSALYLCASSSLAGGETQYFGPGTRLLVL.

The rearrangement links TRBV4-1 to TRBJ2-4; 10 bases agree with TRBD2. After removal of 0 bases from V and 0 bases from J, the junction contained 5 bases not matched to a gene. Looked up from germline, CDR1 is MGHRA and CDR2 is YSYEKL. CDR3 length equals 18 residues. CDR3 in DNA: TGCGCCAGCAGCCAAGACAGGACTAGCGGCCTAGCCAAAAACATTCAGTACTTC. It translates to CASSQDRTSGLAKNIQYF.

V gene TRBV19 combines with J gene TRBJ1-1; D not resolved. The CDR3 totals 13 residues. V was trimmed by 2 bases and J by 6 bases, leaving 10 bases between them. The germline V gene has CDR1 LNHDA and CDR2 SQIVND (reference sequence). This CDR3 reads CASSITAGSEAFF. The CDR3 nucleotides are TGTGCCAGTAGTATAACCGCGGGTTCTGAAGCTTTCTTT.

The chain carries TRBV19 and TRBJ1-5; TRBD1 might be the D (6 bases). Germline V gene data show CDR1 as LNHDA and CDR2 as SQIVND (reference sequence). Trimming took 5 bases from V and 0 from J, leaving 14 bases between them. The CDR3 totals 16 residues. CDR3 amino acids: CASSPPGTPSNQPQHF. The CDR3 region has the DNA TGTGCCAGTAGTCCTCCCGGGACACCTAGCAATCAGCCCCAGCATTTT.